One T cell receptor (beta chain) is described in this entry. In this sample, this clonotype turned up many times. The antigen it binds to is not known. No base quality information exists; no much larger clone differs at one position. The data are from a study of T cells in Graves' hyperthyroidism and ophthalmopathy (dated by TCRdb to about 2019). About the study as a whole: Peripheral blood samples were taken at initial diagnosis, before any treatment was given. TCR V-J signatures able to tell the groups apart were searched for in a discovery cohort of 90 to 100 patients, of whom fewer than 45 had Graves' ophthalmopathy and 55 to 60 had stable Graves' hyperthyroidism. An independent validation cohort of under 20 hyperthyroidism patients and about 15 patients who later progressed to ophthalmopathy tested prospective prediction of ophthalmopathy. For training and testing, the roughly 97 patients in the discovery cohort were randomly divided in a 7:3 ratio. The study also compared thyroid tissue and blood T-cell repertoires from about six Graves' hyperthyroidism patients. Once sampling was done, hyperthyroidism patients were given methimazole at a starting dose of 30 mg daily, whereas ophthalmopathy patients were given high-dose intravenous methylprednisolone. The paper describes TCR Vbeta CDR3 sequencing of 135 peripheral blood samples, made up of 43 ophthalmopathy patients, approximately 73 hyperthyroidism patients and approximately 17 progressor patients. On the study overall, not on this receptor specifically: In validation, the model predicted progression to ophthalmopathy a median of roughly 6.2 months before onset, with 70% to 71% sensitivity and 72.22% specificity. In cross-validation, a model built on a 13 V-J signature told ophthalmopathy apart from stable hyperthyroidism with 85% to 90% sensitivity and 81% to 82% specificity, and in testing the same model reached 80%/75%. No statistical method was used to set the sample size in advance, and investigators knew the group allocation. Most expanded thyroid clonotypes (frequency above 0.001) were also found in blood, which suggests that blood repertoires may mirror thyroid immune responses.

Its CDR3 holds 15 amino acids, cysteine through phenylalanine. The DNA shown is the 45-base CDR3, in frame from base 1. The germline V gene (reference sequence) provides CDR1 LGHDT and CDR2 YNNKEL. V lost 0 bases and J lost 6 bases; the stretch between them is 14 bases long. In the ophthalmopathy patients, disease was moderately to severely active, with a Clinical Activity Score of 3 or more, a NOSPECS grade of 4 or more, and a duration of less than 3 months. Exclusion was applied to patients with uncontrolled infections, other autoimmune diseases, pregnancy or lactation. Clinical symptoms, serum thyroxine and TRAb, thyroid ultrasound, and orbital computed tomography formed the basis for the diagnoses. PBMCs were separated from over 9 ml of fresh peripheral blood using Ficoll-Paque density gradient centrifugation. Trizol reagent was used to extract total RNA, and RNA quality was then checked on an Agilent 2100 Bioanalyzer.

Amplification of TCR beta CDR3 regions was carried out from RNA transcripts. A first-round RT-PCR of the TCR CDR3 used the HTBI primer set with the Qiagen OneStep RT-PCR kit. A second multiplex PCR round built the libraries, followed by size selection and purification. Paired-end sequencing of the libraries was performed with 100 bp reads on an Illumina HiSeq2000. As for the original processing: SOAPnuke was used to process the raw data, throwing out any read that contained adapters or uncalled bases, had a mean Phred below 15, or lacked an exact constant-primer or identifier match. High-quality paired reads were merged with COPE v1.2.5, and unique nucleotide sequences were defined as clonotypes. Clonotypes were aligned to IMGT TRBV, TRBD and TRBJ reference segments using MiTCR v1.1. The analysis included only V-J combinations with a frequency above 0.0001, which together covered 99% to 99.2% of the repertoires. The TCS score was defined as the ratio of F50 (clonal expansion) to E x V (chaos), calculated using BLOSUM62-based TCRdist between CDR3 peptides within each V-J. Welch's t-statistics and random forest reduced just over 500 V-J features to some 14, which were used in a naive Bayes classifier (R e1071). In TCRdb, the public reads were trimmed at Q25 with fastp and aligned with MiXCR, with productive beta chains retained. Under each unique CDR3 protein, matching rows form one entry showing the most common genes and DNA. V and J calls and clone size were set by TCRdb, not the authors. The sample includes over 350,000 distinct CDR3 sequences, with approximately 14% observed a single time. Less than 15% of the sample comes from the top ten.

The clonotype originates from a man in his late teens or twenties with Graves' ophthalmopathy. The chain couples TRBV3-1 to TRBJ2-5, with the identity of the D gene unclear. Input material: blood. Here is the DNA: TGTGCCAGCAGCCAAGATACCTCCACGCGACAGACCCAGTACTTC. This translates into CASSQDTSTRQTQYF.